The subject of this entry is one T cell receptor (beta chain). Trimming left V 1 base short and J 4 bases short, with 16 bases between. The CDR3 totals 17 residues. The germline gives CDR1 MGHRA, CDR2 YSYEKL. TCRdb analysed the 5' RACE reads with MiXCR anew, one entry per CDR3 protein. The sample contains 650,000 to 750,000 distinct CDR3 sequences, around 20% of which appear only once. The data derive from a study of identical twins. This sample also appeared in a second study, on T cells expressing NK-cell markers. That source notes: There were seven HCMV-seropositive donors and one seronegative donor among the eight sequenced.

Sequencing was performed on PBMCs. The J gene is TRBJ2-2, the V gene TRBV4-1, with D maybe TRBD2 (7 bases). The sequence came from a woman aged 18-35 years in good health. As DNA, the CDR3 is TGCGCCAGCAGCCAAGTGACCGGGGGGCGCGTCACCGGGGAGCTGTTTTTT. Its protein is CASSQVTGGRVTGELFF.